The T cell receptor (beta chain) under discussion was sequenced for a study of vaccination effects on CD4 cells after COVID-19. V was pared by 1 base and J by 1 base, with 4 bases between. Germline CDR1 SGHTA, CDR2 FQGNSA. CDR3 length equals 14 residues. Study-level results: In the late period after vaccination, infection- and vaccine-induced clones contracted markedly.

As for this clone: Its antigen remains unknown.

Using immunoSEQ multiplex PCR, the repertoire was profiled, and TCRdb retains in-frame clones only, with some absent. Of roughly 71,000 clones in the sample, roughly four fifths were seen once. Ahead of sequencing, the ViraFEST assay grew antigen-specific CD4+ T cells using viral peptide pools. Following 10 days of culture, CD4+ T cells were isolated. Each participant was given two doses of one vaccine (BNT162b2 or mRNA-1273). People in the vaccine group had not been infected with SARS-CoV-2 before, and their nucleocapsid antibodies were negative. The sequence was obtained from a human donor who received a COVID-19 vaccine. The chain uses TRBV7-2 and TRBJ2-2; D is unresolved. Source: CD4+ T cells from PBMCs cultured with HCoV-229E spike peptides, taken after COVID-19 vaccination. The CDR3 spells CASSLVGNTGELFF. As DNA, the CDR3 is TGTGCCAGCAGCTTAGTGGGGAACACCGGGGAGCTGTTTTTT.